The 20 T cell receptor beta chains in this list originate from one sample, sequenced in a study of T cells in Graves' hyperthyroidism and ophthalmopathy. The CDR3 regions of TCR beta were amplified from RNA transcripts. The HTBI set primed first-round TCR CDR3 RT-PCR. Using its own MiXCR run on the multiplex PCR reads, TCRdb lists one record per CDR3 protein. The data contain about 400,000 distinct CDR3 sequences, 25% of them seen just once; the ten biggest clones take up roughly 70%. The sample was blood. The receptors were sampled from a man between 45 and 60 years old with Graves' hyperthyroidism.

J is TRBJ2-4 and V is TRBV11-2, with 7 bases aligning to TRBD1. This CDR3 spans 13 amino acids. V was clipped by 1 base and J by 8 bases; unmatched bases: 2. Germline V gives CDR1 SGHAT, CDR2 FQNNGV. The CDR3 DNA reads TGTGCCAGCAGCTTAGGGCAGGGGGACATTCAGTACTTC. This encodes CASSLGQGDIQYF.

In this sample, this clonotype turned up a few times. The chain recombines TRBV7-9 with TRBJ2-7; 11 nucleotides agree with TRBD2. Germline values: CDR1 SEHNR, CDR2 FQNEAQ (reference sequence). With 4 bases clipped from V and 3 bases from J, the junction kept 5 bases outside the gene matches. This CDR3 has 15 residues. The CDR3 DNA is TGTGCCAGCAGCTACGGGACTAGCGGTCGCTACGAGCAGTACTTC. Translating gives CASSYGTSGRYEQYF.

This clonotype was seen many times. The chain carries TRBV20-1 and TRBJ2-1, with 12 bases lining up with TRBD2. The V gene's germline CDR1 is DFQATT and CDR2 SNEGSKA (reference sequence). The CDR3 totals 14 residues. V gave up 5 bases and J gave up 9 bases; unmatched junction bases: 8. CDR3 region: CSAQGLAGTREQFF. CDR3 DNA sequence: TGCAGTGCTCAAGGACTAGCGGGAACACGTGAGCAGTTCTTC.

V usage is TRBV20-1 and J usage is TRBJ2-7, with TRBD1 identical over 8 bases. The CDR3 consists of 16 residues. Per the germline V gene, CDR1 is DFQATT and CDR2 is SNEGSKA (reference sequence). Trimming cost V 2 bases and J 0 bases; bases outside gene matches: 9. CDR3 sequence reads: CSARKRTGQISYEQYF. CDR3 DNA sequence: TGCAGTGCTAGAAAACGGACAGGGCAGATCTCCTACGAGCAGTACTTC.

This clonotype was counted between two and nine times. The chain couples TRBV6-2 or TRBV6-3 to TRBJ1-2; D is unresolved. The CDR3 extends over 14 amino acids. In germline, CDR1 is MNHEY, CDR2 SVGEGT. Trimming took off 6 bases at V and 4 bases at J, with 15 bases between the two ends. CDR3 nucleotide sequence: TGTGCCAGCAGGAAATTACAGTCAATCTATGGCTACACCTTC. This codes for CASRKLQSIYGYTF.

In its sample, this clonotype was seen many times. The chain is built from TRBV12-3 or TRBV12-4 and TRBJ2-7; no reliable D call. The V gene lost 6 bases and the J gene lost 9 bases, with 15 bases spanning the gap. The CDR3 length is 12 residues. The CDR3 loop is CASSLQARVQYF. The CDR3 nucleotides read TGTGCCAGCAGCCTCCAGGCCCGTGTGCAGTACTTC.

This clonotype was seen a few times. The chain joins TRBV29-1 to TRBJ2-1; 9 bases match TRBD1. The trim removed 6 bases at V and 1 base at J, leaving 7 bases unmatched. CDR1 SQVTM and CDR2 ANQGSEA come from the germline V gene. The CDR3 covers 15 residues. CDR3: CSVHPGQGSYNEQFF. The CDR3 DNA reads TGCAGCGTGCATCCGGGACAGGGTTCCTACAATGAGCAGTTCTTC.

This clonotype was counted a few times. V usage is TRBV20-1 and J usage is TRBJ2-6, with TRBD1 as a possible D gene (5 bases). Germline CDR1 and CDR2: DFQATT and SNEGSKA (reference sequence). The CDR3 runs 15 residues. V lost 6 bases to trimming and J lost 4 bases, with 16 bases between them. CDR3 sequence reads: CSASQGATGANVLTF. DNA of the CDR3: TGCAGTGCGTCACAAGGGGCTACGGGGGCCAACGTCCTGACTTTC.

In its sample, this clonotype was seen many times. The rearrangement links TRBV2 to TRBJ1-5, with D uncertain. Deletions cut 1 base from V and 2 bases from J, with 9 bases between. The CDR3 runs to 15 residues. Per the germline V gene, CDR1 is SNHLY and CDR2 is FYNNEI. In DNA, the CDR3 is TGTGCCAGCAGTGAAGGGGTGGCGCGCAATCAGCCCCAGCATTTT. Its translation is CASSEGVARNQPQHF.

This clonotype turned up a few times. The chain uses TRBV7-3 and TRBJ2-3, with 12 positions matching TRBD2. The CDR3 is 14 residues long. Germline V gene sequence: CDR1 SGHTA, CDR2 FQGTGA. The V and J ends lost 5 bases and 11 bases, in that order; junction bases with no gene match: 8. DNA of the CDR3: TGTGCCAGCAGCCGGGCCGAGACTAGCGGGGGGCAGTATTTT. The encoded protein is CASSRAETSGGQYF.

This rearrangement joins TRBV27 to TRBJ1-1; TRBD1 is a possible D gene (6 bases). The CDR3 length is 15 residues. Per the germline V gene, CDR1 is MNHEY and CDR2 is SMNVEV (reference sequence). The ends were cut back, 6 bases at V and 1 base at J, with 15 bases in the middle. CDR3 bases: TGTGCCAGCAGGATGTGGACAGACACGAACACTGAAGCTTTCTTT. Translating gives CASRMWTDTNTEAFF.

The chain has TRBV10-1 and TRBJ2-1; 10 bases map to TRBD2. CDR1 and CDR2 from the germline V gene are WNHNN and SYGVQD (reference sequence). The J segment lost 7 bases and the V segment lost 6 bases, leaving 12 bases of the junction unmatched. The CDR3 sequence is 16 residues long. CDR3 in amino acids: CASRERRAGGPNEQFF. As DNA, the CDR3 is TGCGCCAGCAGAGAGAGGAGAGCGGGAGGGCCGAATGAGCAGTTCTTC.

In regard to this clonotype: A much larger clone differs from this one at a single base, so this may be a read error. This chain uses TRBV10-3 with TRBJ1-1; 8 bases are a match to TRBD1. The CDR3 runs 15 residues. Germline V gene lookup returns CDR1 ENHRY and CDR2 SYGVKD. Here the CDR3 reads CAISEPRDRNTEASF. CDR3 in DNA: TGTGCCATCAGTGAGCCCCGGGACAGGAACACTGAAGCTTCCTTT.

This rearrangement joins TRBV20-1 to TRBJ2-1, with D possibly TRBD2 on 6 matching bases. Germline V gene data show CDR1 as DFQATT and CDR2 as SNEGSKA (reference sequence). V lost 3 bases to trimming and J lost 1 base, with 16 bases between them. The CDR3 loop spans 16 amino acids. The CDR3 is CSARPRGSGSYNEQFF. The CDR3 nucleotides read TGCAGTGCTAGGCCCCGGGGTAGCGGATCCTACAATGAGCAGTTCTTC.

The chain carries TRBV12-3 or TRBV12-4 and TRBJ2-2; D may be TRBD1 (5 bases). The CDR3 sequence is 14 residues long. The germline V and J ends were trimmed by 3 bases and 8 bases, with 13 bases remaining between them. The CDR3 reads CASSFSGFMGELFF. The CDR3 nucleotides are TGTGCCAGCAGTTTTTCAGGGTTTATGGGGGAGCTGTTTTTT.

The rearrangement joins TRBV18 to TRBJ2-2, with D tentatively TRBD1 (6 bases). In germline, CDR1 is KGHSH, CDR2 LQKENI. The CDR3 is 16 amino acids. Between the trimmed V and J ends, which lost 3 bases and 3 bases, there was a span of 14 bases. CDR3 region: CASSPYTGSDTGELFF. The CDR3 DNA reads as TGTGCCAGCTCACCTTATACAGGGTCAGACACCGGGGAGCTGTTTTTT. Full variable domain (outside the CDR3, taken from reference TRBV18 and TRBJ2-2): NAGVMQNPRHLVRRRGQEARLRCSPMKGHSHVYWYRQLPEEGLKFMVYLQKENIIDESGMPKERFSAEFPKEGPSILRIQQVVRGDSAAYFCASSPYTGSDTGELFFGEGSRLTVL.

The sample holds a few counts of this clonotype. J is TRBJ2-3 and V is TRBV5-1; 8 bases agree with TRBD2. The V gene's germline CDR1 is SGHRS and CDR2 YFSETQ. V lost 2 bases to trimming and J lost 2 bases; unmatched junction nucleotides: 7. The CDR3 loop spans 16 amino acids. DNA for the CDR3: TGCGCCAGCAGCTTCGGCAGACTAGCGAACACAGATACGCAGTATTTT. It translates to CASSFGRLANTDTQYF.

This chain joins TRBV3-1 and TRBJ2-2, with TRBD2 identical over 11 bases. The CDR3 covers 15 residues. Per the germline V gene, CDR1 is LGHDT and CDR2 is YNNKEL (reference sequence). Trimming removed 4 bases from V and 5 bases from J; junction bases left unmatched: 3. In DNA form, the CDR3 reads TGTGCCAGCAGCCGACTAGCGGGGTCAACCGGGGAGCTGTTTTTT. Translated, it gives CASSRLAGSTGELFF. Using reference TRBV3-1 and TRBJ2-2 for the parts outside the CDR3, the full variable domain is DTAVSQTPKYLVTQMGNDKSIKCEQNLGHDTMYWYKQDSKKFLKIMFSYNNKELIINETVPNRFSPKSPDKAHLNLHINSLELGDSAVYFCASSRLAGSTGELFFGEGSRLTVL.

This clonotype was seen repeatedly, ten times or more. The J gene is TRBJ2-5, the V gene TRBV18; D remains ambiguous. There are 12 residues in the CDR3. The V gene lost 4 bases and the J gene lost 2 bases, with 5 bases spanning the gap. Germline assignment: CDR1 KGHSH and CDR2 LQKENI. CDR3: CASSRRQETQYF. CDR3 coding DNA: TGTGCCAGCTCACGGAGACAAGAGACCCAGTACTTC.

J is TRBJ2-7 and V is TRBV5-5, with 7 bases matching TRBD2. V lost 3 bases, J lost 1 base, and 7 bases stayed unmatched. The germline gives CDR1 SGHKS, CDR2 YYEKEE (reference sequence). The CDR3 extends over 15 amino acids. The CDR3 DNA is TGTGCCAGCAGCTCAGCGGGGCCCTCTTCCTACGAGCAGTACTTC. This translates into CASSSAGPSSYEQYF.